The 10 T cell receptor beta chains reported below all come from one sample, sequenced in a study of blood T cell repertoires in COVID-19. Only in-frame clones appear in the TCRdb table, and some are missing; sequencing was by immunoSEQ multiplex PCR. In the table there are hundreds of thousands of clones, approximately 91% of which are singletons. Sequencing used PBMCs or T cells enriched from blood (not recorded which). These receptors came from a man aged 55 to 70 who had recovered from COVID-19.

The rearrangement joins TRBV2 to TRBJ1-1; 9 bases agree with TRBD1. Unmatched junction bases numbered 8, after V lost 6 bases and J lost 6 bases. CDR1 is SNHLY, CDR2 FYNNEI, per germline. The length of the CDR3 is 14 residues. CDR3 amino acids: CASRPGQGYPEAFF. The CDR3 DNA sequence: TGTGCCAGCAGGCCGGGACAGGGATATCCTGAAGCTTTCTTT.

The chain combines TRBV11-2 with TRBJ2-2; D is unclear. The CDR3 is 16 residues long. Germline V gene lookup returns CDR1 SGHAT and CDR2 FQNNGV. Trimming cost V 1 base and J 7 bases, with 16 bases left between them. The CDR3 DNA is TGTGCCAGCAGCTTAGCAGCACCCAACTACGGCGGGGAGCTGTTTTTT. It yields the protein CASSLAAPNYGGELFF.

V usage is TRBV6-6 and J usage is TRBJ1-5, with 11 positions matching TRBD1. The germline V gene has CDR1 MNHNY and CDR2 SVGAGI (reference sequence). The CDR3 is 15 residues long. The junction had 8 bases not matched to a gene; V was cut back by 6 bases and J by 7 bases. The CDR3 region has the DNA TGTGCCAGCAGGGCGGGACAGGGGGTGGAACAGCCCCAGCATTTT. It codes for CASRAGQGVEQPQHF.

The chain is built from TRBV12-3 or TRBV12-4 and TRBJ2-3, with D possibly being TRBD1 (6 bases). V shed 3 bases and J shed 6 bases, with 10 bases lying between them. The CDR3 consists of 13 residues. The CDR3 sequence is CASSLGARDTQYF. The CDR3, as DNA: TGTGCCAGCAGTTTGGGGGCGCGGGATACGCAGTATTTT.

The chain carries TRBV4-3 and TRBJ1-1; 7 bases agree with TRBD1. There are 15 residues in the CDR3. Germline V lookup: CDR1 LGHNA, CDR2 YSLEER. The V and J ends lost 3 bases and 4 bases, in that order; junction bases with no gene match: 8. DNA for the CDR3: TGCGCCAGCAGCCACAGTGACAGGGATTCCACTGAAGCTTTCTTT. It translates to CASSHSDRDSTEAFF.

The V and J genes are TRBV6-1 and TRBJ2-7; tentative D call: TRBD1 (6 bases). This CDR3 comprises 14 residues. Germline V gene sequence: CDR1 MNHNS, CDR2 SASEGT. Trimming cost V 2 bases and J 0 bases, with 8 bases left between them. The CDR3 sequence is CASSEHRASYEQYF. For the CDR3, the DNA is TGTGCCAGCAGTGAACACAGGGCCTCCTACGAGCAGTACTTC.

CDR3 amino acids: CASSLLAGSTDTQYF. DNA of the CDR3: TGTGCCAGCAGCCTTCTAGCGGGGAGCACAGATACGCAGTATTTT. The chain links TRBV11-2 to TRBJ2-3; 9 nucleotides align to TRBD2. The trim removed 5 bases at V and 0 bases at J, leaving 3 bases unmatched. Germline-derived CDR1 and CDR2 are SGHAT and FQNNGV. CDR3 length equals 15 residues.

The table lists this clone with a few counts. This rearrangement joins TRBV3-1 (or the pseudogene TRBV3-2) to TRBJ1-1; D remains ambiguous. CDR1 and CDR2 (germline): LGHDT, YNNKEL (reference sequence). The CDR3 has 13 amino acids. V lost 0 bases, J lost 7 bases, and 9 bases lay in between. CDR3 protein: CASSQDLGSEAFF. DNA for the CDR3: TGTGCCAGCAGCCAAGATCTCGGGAGTGAAGCTTTCTTT.

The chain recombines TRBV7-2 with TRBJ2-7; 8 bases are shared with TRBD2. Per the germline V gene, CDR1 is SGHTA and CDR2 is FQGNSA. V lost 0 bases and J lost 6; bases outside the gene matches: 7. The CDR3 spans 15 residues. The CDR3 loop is CASSLAQAGASEQYF. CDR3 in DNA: TGTGCCAGCAGCTTAGCACAAGCGGGAGCGTCCGAGCAGTACTTC.

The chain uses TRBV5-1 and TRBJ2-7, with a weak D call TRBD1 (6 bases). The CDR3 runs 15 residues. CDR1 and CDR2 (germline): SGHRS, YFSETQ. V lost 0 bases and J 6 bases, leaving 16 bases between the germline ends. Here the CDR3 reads CASSLETGVAVEQYF. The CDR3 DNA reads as TGCGCCAGCAGCTTGGAGACAGGAGTAGCTGTCGAGCAGTACTTC.